A selection of T cell receptor beta chains follows, all from one sample in a study of blood T cells in healthy people across ages. TCRdb fed the 5' RACE reads into MiXCR, producing one record per CDR3 protein. The sample has around 820,000 distinct CDR3 sequences, 25% seen once. This sample was shared with a second study, whose subject was T cells of mothers and their children.

The sequenced material came from blood. The receptors were gathered from a boy between 10 and 17 years old in good health. The CDR3 runs from the conserved cysteine through the conserved F or W. The D gene is left open where the match is weak. The size entry is marked missing in some rows and otherwise reads once, few, many or a size class.

J	length	D	V	size	DNA	CDR3
TRBJ2-5	15	.	TRBV4-3	few	TGCGCCAGCAGCCAAGATCCCGGGGGGCGGGAGACCCAGTACTTC	CASSQDPGGRETQYF
TRBJ1-2	12	.	TRBV29-1	.	TGCAGCGTTCTGTCGAACGGGGGTGGCTACACCTTC	CSVLSNGGGYTF
TRBJ2-7	16	TRBD2	TRBV28	.	TGTGCCAGCACCACCGGCCCCGGGACTACCATCTACGAGCAGTACTTC	CASTTGPGTTIYEQYF
TRBJ2-5	13	.	TRBV20-1	.	TGCAGTGCGCATCAGGGGGGCTTGGAGACCCAGTACTTC	CSAHQGGLETQYF
TRBJ2-3	16	.	TRBV5-6	.	TGTGCCAGCAGCTTGTTGTACGGGGCTAGCACAGATACGCAGTATTTT	CASSLLYGASTDTQYF
TRBJ1-3	15	.	TRBV7-3	.	TGTGCCAGCAGCTTAAACGGGGCCACTGGAAACACCATATATTTT	CASSLNGATGNTIYF
TRBJ1-1	12	.	TRBV13	.	TGTGCCAGCAGCCCTGGGCGCACTGAAGCTTTCTTT	CASSPGRTEAFF
TRBJ1-2	17	TRBD1	TRBV7-9	many	TGTGCCAGCAGCCCGGACGACAGGGTAGGAGCTAACTATGGCTACACCTTC	CASSPDDRVGANYGYTF
TRBJ2-1	15	.	TRBV29-1	.	TGCAGCGTTGATCTGTGGGGGAGCTCCTACAATGAGCAGTTCTTC	CSVDLWGSSYNEQFF
TRBJ2-7	15	TRBD1	TRBV23-1	.	TGCGCCAGCAGTCATAGGACAGGTGTAACCTACGAGCAGTACTTC	CASSHRTGVTYEQYF
TRBJ2-7	13	.	TRBV5-1	few	TGCGCCAGCAGCCCCTGGGACCCGGTCGAGCAGTACTTC	CASSPWDPVEQYF
TRBJ2-5	17	.	TRBV4-3	few	TGCGCCAGCAGCCAATCCCCCTGGGAAGGGGCAGGGGAGACCCAGTACTTC	CASSQSPWEGAGETQYF
TRBJ1-2	17	.	TRBV4-3	.	TGCGCCAGCAGCCAAGAGACCAGCGCAGGGAGAGATTATGGCTACACCTTC	CASSQETSAGRDYGYTF
TRBJ2-7	11	.	TRBV3-1	once	TGTGCCAGCAGCCTTTACCACGAGCAGTACTTC	CASSLYHEQYF
TRBJ1-6	14	.	TRBV15	few	TGTGCCACCAGCAGAGAACAGGGACGCTCACCCCTCCACTTT	CATSREQGRSPLHF
TRBJ2-3	16	TRBD1	TRBV7-2	few	TGTGCCAGCAGCTCCAGGACAGGGGTGGGAATCGATACGCAGTATTTT	CASSSRTGVGIDTQYF
TRBJ1-1	15	.	TRBV29-1	few	TGCAGCGCAGGTGTGCCGGGGGCGCTTGACACTGAAGCTTTCTTT	CSAGVPGALDTEAFF
TRBJ1-5	14	.	TRBV7-9	.	TGTGCCAGCAGCTTAAATGGGGCCGATCAGCCCCAGCATTTT	CASSLNGADQPQHF
TRBJ2-5	18	TRBD2	TRBV6-1	.	TGTGCCAGCAGTGGCGCGAACCCGGGACTAGCGGACCAAGAGACCCAGTACTTC	CASSGANPGLADQETQYF
TRBJ2-7	16	.	TRBV7-8	.	TGTGCCAGCAGCTTAGGAGGGGATCCGACAAACTACGAGCAGTACTTC	CASSLGGDPTNYEQYF
TRBJ2-7	15	TRBD1	TRBV15	many	TGTGCCACCAGCGGCTCGGGGACAGGGAATGGCGAGCAGTACTTC	CATSGSGTGNGEQYF
TRBJ2-1	15	TRBD1	TRBV4-3	many	TGCGCCAGCAGCCAAGCTCAGGGGGAGTACCATGAGCAGTTCTTC	CASSQAQGEYHEQFF
TRBJ1-1	13	.	TRBV2	many	TGTGCCAGCAGTGACGGGCAGTACACTGAAGCTTTCTTT	CASSDGQYTEAFF
TRBJ2-3	15	TRBD2	TRBV9	.	TGTGCCAGCAGCGTACGGCGGGAGGGGCTAAATACGCAGTATTTT	CASSVRREGLNTQYF
TRBJ1-1	11	.	TRBV29-1	.	TGCAGCGTTTGGGACACCTCTGAAGCTTTCTTT	CSVWDTSEAFF
TRBJ2-1	15	.	TRBV7-9	.	TGTGCCAGCAGCCCTTCCTCCTATTCCTACAATGAGCAGTTCTTC	CASSPSSYSYNEQFF
TRBJ1-4	15	TRBD1	TRBV5-1	.	TGCGCCAGCAGCTTGCAGGGGGTGGAGAATGAAAAACTGTTTTTT	CASSLQGVENEKLFF
TRBJ2-1	16	.	TRBV18	.	TGTGCCAGCTCACCACCTATCCCTATATCCTACAATGAGCAGTTCTTC	CASSPPIPISYNEQFF
TRBJ2-7	15	TRBD1	TRBV5-1	few	TGCGCCAGCAGTCTTCGGACAGGACAGTTCTACGAGCAGTACTTC	CASSLRTGQFYEQYF
TRBJ2-7	15	TRBD1	TRBV5-1	few	TGCGCCAGCAGCTTGGCCGGGACAGGTCTCCAGGAGCAGTACTTC	CASSLAGTGLQEQYF
TRBJ2-1	12	.	TRBV20-1	few	TGCAGTGCTAGAGTTGGAGGGCAGAAGCAGTTCTTC	CSARVGGQKQFF
TRBJ2-2	18	TRBD2	TRBV20-1	.	TGCAGTGCACGATGGGACCGACTAGCGGGTACGGACACCGGGGAGCTGTTTTTT	CSARWDRLAGTDTGELFF
TRBJ2-3	16	TRBD2	TRBV9	.	TGTGCCAGCAGCGACGGACTAGCGGGTAGGACAGATACGCAGTATTTT	CASSDGLAGRTDTQYF
TRBJ1-3	15	.	TRBV15	few	TGTGCCACCAGCAGAGCCGGGCTTGAAGGAAACACCATATATTTT	CATSRAGLEGNTIYF
TRBJ2-5	14	.	TRBV20-1	.	TGCAGTGCTAGGCGGCCAGGGTATACAGAGACCCAGTACTTC	CSARRPGYTETQYF
TRBJ2-7	14	TRBD1	TRBV29-1	.	TGCAGCGTGGCGGGTGACAGGGGGCGCCGGGAGCAGTACTTC	CSVAGDRGRREQYF
TRBJ1-5	17	TRBD1	TRBV20-1	few	TGCAGTGCTAGAGCTCGGACAGGGGGCTTTAGCAATCAGCCCCAGCATTTT	CSARARTGGFSNQPQHF
TRBJ2-1	16	.	TRBV4-2	.	TGTGCCAGCAGCCAAGATCCTCGGGGCTACTACAATGAGCAGTTCTTC	CASSQDPRGYYNEQFF
TRBJ1-1	14	.	TRBV10-3	.	TGTGCCATCAGTGACCAGACTATGAACACTGAAGCTTTCTTT	CAISDQTMNTEAFF
TRBJ2-5	15	TRBD2	TRBV20-1	few	TGCAGTGCTCTTGGACTAGCGGGAGGCGGGGGGACCCAGTACTTC	CSALGLAGGGGTQYF
TRBJ2-5	16	TRBD2	TRBV29-1	.	TGCAGCGTTGAAGGGACTAGCGCAGAAGAAACGGGGGAGCAGTACTTC	CSVEGTSAEETGEQYF
TRBJ2-7	14	.	TRBV28	.	TGTGCCAGCAGTTTATTCAAGGGCCTCTACGAGCAGTACTTC	CASSLFKGLYEQYF
TRBJ2-5	15	.	TRBV28	.	TGTGCCAGCAGTTTATCAGTGCGGATGGAAGAGACCCAGTACTTC	CASSLSVRMEETQYF
TRBJ2-4	19	TRBD2	TRBV25-1	.	TGTGCCAGCAGTGGGGCTAGCGGGAGAGGGGGCAACGCCAAAAACATTCAGTACTTC	CASSGASGRGGNAKNIQYF
TRBJ1-1	14	.	TRBV20-1	few	TGCAGTGCCCACCGGGACCCGGCGGGCACTGAAGCTTTCTTT	CSAHRDPAGTEAFF
TRBJ1-2	15	.	TRBV4-2	few	TGTGCCAGCAGCCAAGAACCACAGACTAACTATGGCTACACCTTC	CASSQEPQTNYGYTF
TRBJ2-5	15	TRBD2	TRBV18	.	TGTGCCAGCTCACCAACGCTAGCGGGGGTGGAGACCCAGTACTTC	CASSPTLAGVETQYF
TRBJ2-5	17	.	TRBV6-1	.	TGTGCCAGCAGTGCGACGCCCCTGGGCTCACTACAAGAGACCCAGTACTTC	CASSATPLGSLQETQYF
TRBJ2-2	15	TRBD2	TRBV5-5	.	TGTGCCAGCAGCTTCCTAGCGGGGGACACCGGGGAGCTGTTTTTT	CASSFLAGDTGELFF
TRBJ2-7	13	.	TRBV6-2/TRBV6-3	.	TGTGCCAGCAGTGACCCCGGTTCAGGCGAGCAGTACTTC	CASSDPGSGEQYF
TRBJ2-3	13	.	TRBV2	.	TGTGCCAGCTGGGGATCCCGCACAGATACGCAGTATTTT	CASWGSRTDTQYF
TRBJ2-3	12	TRBD1	TRBV20-1	.	TGCAGTGCTAGCGAGACAGGGGGCACGCAGTATTTT	CSASETGGTQYF
TRBJ2-5	13	TRBD1	TRBV11-2	.	TGTGCCAGCAGGTCAGGGGGCCAGGAGACCCAGTACTTC	CASRSGGQETQYF